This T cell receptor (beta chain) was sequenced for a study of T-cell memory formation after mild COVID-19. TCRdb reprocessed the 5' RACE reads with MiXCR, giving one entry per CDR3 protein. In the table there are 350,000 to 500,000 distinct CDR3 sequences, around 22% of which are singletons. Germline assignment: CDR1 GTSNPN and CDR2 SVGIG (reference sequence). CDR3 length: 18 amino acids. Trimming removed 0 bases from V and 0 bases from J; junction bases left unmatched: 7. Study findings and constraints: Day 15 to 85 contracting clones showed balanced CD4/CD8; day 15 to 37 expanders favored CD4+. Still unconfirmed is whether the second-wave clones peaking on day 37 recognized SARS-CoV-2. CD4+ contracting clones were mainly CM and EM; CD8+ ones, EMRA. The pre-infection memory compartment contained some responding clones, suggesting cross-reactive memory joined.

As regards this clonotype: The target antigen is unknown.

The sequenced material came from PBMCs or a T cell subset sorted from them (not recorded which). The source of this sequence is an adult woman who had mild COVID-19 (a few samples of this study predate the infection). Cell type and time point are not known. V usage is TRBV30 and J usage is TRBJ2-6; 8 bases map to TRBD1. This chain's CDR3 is CAWSVQSGGPSGANVLTF. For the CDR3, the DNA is TGTGCCTGGAGTGTACAGTCAGGGGGCCCCTCTGGGGCCAACGTCCTGACTTTC.